Presented here are 5 T cell receptor beta chains from one specimen sequenced in a study of blood T cell repertoires in COVID-19. TCRdb's copy holds only in-frame clones and misses some; the assay was immunoSEQ multiplex PCR. Altogether a few hundred thousand clones are present, roughly four fifths being singletons, with the ten largest covering approximately 3.6%. Sequenced: PBMCs or T cells enriched from blood (not recorded which). Every receptor here comes from a man aged 45-65 years who had recovered from COVID-19.

The chain links TRBV19 to TRBJ2-7; possible D gene TRBD1, 6 bases. Germline V gene sequence: CDR1 LNHDA, CDR2 SQIVND (reference sequence). Between the trimmed V and J ends, which lost 3 bases and 2 bases, there was a span of 14 bases. The CDR3 is 15 amino acids. The CDR3 bases are TGTGCCAGTAGTATTACGACAGGCCGTACCTACGAGCAGTACTTC. Translation: CASSITTGRTYEQYF.

This chain links TRBV11-2 with TRBJ1-1, with 9 positions matching TRBD1. CDR3 length equals 16 residues. With V trimmed by 1 base and J by 6 bases, 9 bases remained unmatched. Looked up from germline, CDR1 is SGHAT and CDR2 is FQNNGV. The chain's CDR3 is CASSLVKGQGRAEAFF. For the CDR3, the DNA is TGTGCCAGCAGCTTAGTTAAAGGACAGGGGAGGGCTGAAGCTTTCTTT.

The chain combines TRBV19 with TRBJ2-1, with 9 nucleotides matching TRBD1. V shed 8 bases, J shed 5 bases, and the junction held 4 bases outside the gene matches. This CDR3 region has 13 residues. CDR1 is LNHDA, CDR2 SQIVND, per germline (reference sequence). DNA for the CDR3: TGTGCCAGTGGACAGGGGCTCAACAATGAGCAGTTCTTC. Protein sequence: CASGQGLNNEQFF.

This clone was seen only a few times. V and J are TRBV3-1 (or the pseudogene TRBV3-2) and TRBJ2-1; TRBD2 agrees at 7 bases. The CDR3 is 18 amino acids. V was pared by 2 bases and J by 8 bases, with 18 bases of the junction left unmatched. CDR1 and CDR2 (germline): LGHDT, YNNKEL (reference sequence). CDR3 in amino acids: CASSQNPIASGLLDEQFF. DNA for the CDR3: TGTGCCAGCAGCCAAAATCCTATCGCTAGCGGCCTTTTGGATGAGCAGTTCTTC.

V usage is TRBV10-3 and J usage is TRBJ1-1; D remains ambiguous. Germline V gene lookup returns CDR1 ENHRY and CDR2 SYGVKD. Trimming removed 7 bases at V and 8 bases at J, with 20 bases between. CDR3 length: 14 amino acids. CDR3 residues: CAITPNSDGEEAFF. CDR3 coding DNA: TGTGCCATCACCCCAAATTCGGACGGGGAAGAAGCTTTCTTT.